These 24 T cell receptor beta chains were all obtained from the same sample, sequenced in a study of cytotoxic CD8 clonotypes in ibrutinib-treated CLL. Generated by immunoSEQ multiplex PCR, the TCRdb table keeps only in-frame clones and is missing some. The table includes about 130,000 clones, approximately 85% detected once. Specimen: PBMCs, collected after 24 months of ibrutinib treatment. Receptor source: a human donor with chronic lymphocytic leukemia.

The chain combines TRBV5-6 with TRBJ1-5; a weak D match, TRBD1 (5 bases). Germline-derived CDR1 and CDR2 are SGHDT and YYEEEE. The ends were cut back, 0 bases at V and 3 bases at J, with 10 bases in the middle. CDR3 length equals 15 residues. CDR3: CASSLGPGYNQPQHF. As DNA, the CDR3 is TGTGCCAGCAGCTTGGGGCCAGGGTACAATCAGCCCCAGCATTTT.

This clone was seen just once. The genes are TRBV11-1 and TRBJ2-2; TRBD1 aligns across 10 bases. The J segment lost 6 bases and the V segment lost 1 base, leaving 8 bases of the junction unmatched. Looked up from germline, CDR1 is SGHAT and CDR2 is FQDESV (reference sequence). The CDR3 runs to 17 residues. The chain's CDR3 is CASSLDYDRGRAGELFF. The CDR3 nucleotides are TGTGCCAGCAGCTTAGATTACGACAGGGGGCGGGCCGGGGAGCTGTTTTTT. The whole variable domain, remainder taken from reference TRBV11-1 and TRBJ2-2, is EAEVAQSPRYKITEKSQAVAFWCDPISGHATLYWYRQILGQGPELLVQFQDESVVDDSQLPKDRFSAERLKGVDSTLKIQPAELGDSAMYLCASSLDYDRGRAGELFFGEGSRLTVL.

This rearrangement joins TRBV11-1 to TRBJ2-2; the match to TRBD2 covers 12 bases. With V trimmed by 5 bases and J by 5 bases, 6 bases remained unmatched. Per the germline V gene, CDR1 is SGHAT and CDR2 is FQDESV (reference sequence). CDR3 size: 16 residues. Here the CDR3 DNA reads TGTGCCAGCAGCCAGGGACTAGCGGGTGCAACCGGGGAGCTGTTTTTT. Its translation is CASSQGLAGATGELFF. The full variable domain, with the rest looked up from reference TRBV11-1 and TRBJ2-2, is EAEVAQSPRYKITEKSQAVAFWCDPISGHATLYWYRQILGQGPELLVQFQDESVVDDSQLPKDRFSAERLKGVDSTLKIQPAELGDSAMYLCASSQGLAGATGELFFGEGSRLTVL.

This chain connects TRBV27 to TRBJ2-5, with D hard to call. Trimming shortened V by 5 bases and J by 4 bases, and 11 bases separated the two germline ends. From germline, CDR1 is MNHEY and CDR2 SMNVEV (reference sequence). The CDR3 loop spans 13 amino acids. The CDR3 sequence is CASSPYPGETQYF. CDR3 bases: TGTGCCAGCAGTCCATACCCGGGAGAGACCCAGTACTTC.

The chain uses TRBV28 and TRBJ1-5; TRBD1 is a possible D gene (5 bases). The CDR3 contains 15 residues. V lost 5 bases and J lost 3, with 14 bases in between. Per the germline V gene, CDR1 is MDHEN and CDR2 is SYDVKM. The CDR3 protein is CASSLSGTDNQPQHF. CDR3 sequence (DNA): TGTGCCAGCAGTCTAAGCGGGACCGACAATCAGCCCCAGCATTTT. Full variable domain (remainder filled in from reference TRBV28 and TRBJ1-5): DVKVTQSSRYLVKRTGEKVFLECVQDMDHENMFWYRQDPGLGLRLIYFSYDVKMKEKGDIPEGYSVSREKKERFSLILESASTNQTSMYLCASSLSGTDNQPQHFGDGTRLSIL.

The chain uses TRBV2 and TRBJ1-2; 7 nucleotides agree with TRBD1. CDR3 size: 14 residues. V gave up 6 bases and J gave up 2 bases; unmatched junction bases: 6. Germline V gene sequence: CDR1 SNHLY, CDR2 FYNNEI. The CDR3 region is CASRGTASNYGYTF. As DNA, the CDR3 is TGTGCCAGCAGGGGGACAGCCTCGAACTATGGCTACACCTTC.

V is TRBV4-1 and J is TRBJ2-2, with TRBD1 identical over 9 bases. V lost 4 bases and J lost 4; bases outside the gene matches: 4. This CDR3 has 15 residues. Germline V gene data show CDR1 as MGHRA and CDR2 as YSYEKL. CDR3 region: CASSPTGGGTGELFF. The CDR3 nucleotides read TGCGCCAGCAGCCCCACAGGGGGCGGCACCGGGGAGCTGTTTTTT.

The chain uses TRBV28 and TRBJ2-4; 9 nucleotides match TRBD1. The CDR3 length is 15 residues. Germline assignment: CDR1 MDHEN and CDR2 SYDVKM. The V and J ends lost 6 bases and 1 base, in that order; junction bases with no gene match: 4. DNA for the CDR3: TGTGCCAGCAGCCCCGGGACAGGGGCCAAAAACATTCAGTACTTC. It specifies CASSPGTGAKNIQYF. The full variable domain, with the rest looked up from reference TRBV28 and TRBJ2-4, is DVKVTQSSRYLVKRTGEKVFLECVQDMDHENMFWYRQDPGLGLRLIYFSYDVKMKEKGDIPEGYSVSREKKERFSLILESASTNQTSMYLCASSPGTGAKNIQYFGAGTRLSVL.

This clone showed up just once. V gene TRBV6-6 combines with J gene TRBJ2-3, with a tentative D call TRBD2 (7 bases). The CDR3 loop spans 16 amino acids. Germline loops: CDR1 MNHNY, CDR2 SVGAGI (reference sequence). The ends were cut back, 0 bases at V and 0 bases at J, with 10 bases in the middle. The CDR3 loop is CASSYSGGTSTDTQYF. The CDR3 DNA is TGTGCCAGCAGTTACTCGGGGGGGACAAGCACAGATACGCAGTATTTT.

CDR3 in DNA: TGTGCCAGCAGCTTCGGACCCGCAAGTGGCTACACCTTC. Residues: CASSFGPASGYTF. The chain links TRBV7-3 to TRBJ1-2; D gene ambiguous. Trimming took off 3 bases at V and 7 bases at J, with 12 bases between the two ends. The germline V gene encodes CDR1 SGHTA and CDR2 FQGTGA. The CDR3 contains 13 residues.

This clone occurred a few times. V and J are TRBV7-2 and TRBJ2-3, with unresolved D. CDR1 and CDR2 from the germline V gene are SGHTA and FQGNSA. The CDR3 extends over 11 amino acids. Trimming removed 5 bases at V and 5 bases at J, with 5 bases between. The CDR3: CASSPKDTQYF. The CDR3 nucleotides are TGTGCCAGCAGCCCCAAAGATACGCAGTATTTT.

The CDR3 DNA reads TGTGCCAGCAGCTTAGCTGCCTACGGGGGCACTGAAGCTTTCTTT. The encoded protein is CASSLAAYGGTEAFF. V and J are TRBV7-6 and TRBJ1-1, with D perhaps TRBD1 (5 bases). CDR3 size: 15 residues. CDR1 is SGHVS and CDR2 is FNYEAQ in the germline V gene. V shed 0 bases and J shed 4 bases, with 12 bases lying between them.

This clone was detected once. The chain uses TRBV28 and TRBJ2-7; D is undetermined. Germline V gene sequence: CDR1 MDHEN, CDR2 SYDVKM. The CDR3 extends over 12 amino acids. V shed 3 bases and J shed 3 bases, with 6 bases lying between them. CDR3 nucleotides: TGTGCCAGCAGTTTCCTTTACTACGAGCAGTACTTC. Its translation: CASSFLYYEQYF.

The rearrangement uses TRBV5-1 and TRBJ2-2; possible D gene TRBD1, 6 bases. Deletions cut 4 bases from V and 2 bases from J, with 9 bases between. The CDR3 contains 14 residues. CDR1 is SGHRS and CDR2 is YFSETQ in the germline V gene. CDR3 region: CASSATGNTGELFF. The CDR3 DNA sequence: TGCGCCAGCAGCGCGACAGGAAACACCGGGGAGCTGTTTTTT.

The table lists this clone with a count of one. The chain combines TRBV4-3 with TRBJ2-1, with TRBD2 identical over 11 bases. The CDR3 loop spans 17 amino acids. The V gene end was trimmed by 1 base and the J gene end by 2 bases; junction bases not matched to a gene: 4. Germline V CDR1 and CDR2: LGHNA, YSLEER. This CDR3 is CASSQGLAGGTYNEQFF. CDR3 nucleotide sequence: TGCGCCAGCAGCCAAGGCCTAGCGGGAGGAACCTACAATGAGCAGTTCTTC.

This chain links TRBV28 with TRBJ1-5; a possible D gene is TRBD1 (5 bases). The CDR3 runs to 15 residues. V gave up 6 bases and J gave up 0 bases, with 12 bases separating them. Germline CDR1 is MDHEN and CDR2 is SYDVKM. The CDR3 nucleotides are TGTGCCAGCAGGGTCCTGGGGGATAGCAATCAGCCCCAGCATTTT. This sequence encodes CASRVLGDSNQPQHF. Drawing the rest from reference TRBV28 and TRBJ1-5, the complete variable domain is DVKVTQSSRYLVKRTGEKVFLECVQDMDHENMFWYRQDPGLGLRLIYFSYDVKMKEKGDIPEGYSVSREKKERFSLILESASTNQTSMYLCASRVLGDSNQPQHFGDGTRLSIL.

The rearrangement links TRBV6-5 to TRBJ2-7, with D unclear. Trimming left V 6 bases short and J 9 bases short, with 12 bases between. CDR1 and CDR2 (germline): MNHEY, SVGAGI. This CDR3 is built from 11 residues. The CDR3 is CASSGNFLQYF. CDR3 sequence (DNA): TGTGCCAGCAGCGGTAACTTCTTGCAGTACTTC.

This clone came up once. The chain joins TRBV11-3 to TRBJ2-1; tentatively, D is TRBD1 or TRBD2 (7 bases each). The germline gives CDR1 SGHNT, CDR2 YENEEA. The ends were cut back, 5 bases at V and 9 bases at J, with 23 bases in the middle. The CDR3 runs to 16 residues. The CDR3 loop is CASSREGAGARREQFF. The DNA for the CDR3 is TGTGCCAGCAGCCGCGAGGGGGCGGGAGCCCGTCGTGAGCAGTTCTTC.

The V call is TRBV19, the J call TRBJ2-7; TRBD2 aligns across 8 bases. CDR3 length: 15 residues. V gave up 3 bases and J gave up 0 bases; unmatched junction bases: 4. The germline V gene has CDR1 LNHDA and CDR2 SQIVND (reference sequence). The CDR3 reads CASSMLAGNSYEQYF. In nucleotides, the CDR3 is TGTGCCAGTAGTATGCTAGCGGGCAACTCCTACGAGCAGTACTTC.

Concerning this clone: This specimen includes other DNA sequences encoding the same CDR3. The chain is built from TRBV7-2 and TRBJ2-7; D gene unclear. V was cut by 4 bases and J by 2 bases, with 3 bases left in between. Germline V gene lookup returns CDR1 SGHTA and CDR2 FQGNSA. The CDR3 is 11 amino acids. CDR3 in amino acids: CASSSTYEQYF. CDR3 coding DNA: TGTGCCAGCAGCTCCACCTACGAGCAGTACTTC.

This chain uses TRBV7-8 with TRBJ2-6; D gene unclear. This CDR3 has 15 amino acids. V dropped 6 bases and J dropped 3 bases, with 12 bases sitting between them. Germline assignment: CDR1 SGHVS and CDR2 FQNEAQ. CDR3 protein: CASRKILGGANVLTF. The CDR3 DNA follows: TGTGCCAGCAGGAAAATCCTGGGTGGGGCCAACGTCCTGACTTTC.

This sequence joins TRBV18 and TRBJ1-2; TRBD1 might be the D (5 bases). Germline CDR1 is KGHSH and CDR2 is LQKENI. The ends were cut back, 2 bases at V and 6 bases at J, with 10 bases in the middle. This CDR3 region has 13 residues. CDR3 sequence (DNA): TGTGCCAGCTCACCATCCAGGGAAAATGGCTACACCTTC. Encoded protein: CASSPSRENGYTF.

V gene TRBV7-9 combines with J gene TRBJ1-2; no clear D. CDR3 length equals 12 residues. Germline lookup yields CDR1 SEHNR and CDR2 FQNEAQ (reference sequence). V dropped 5 bases and J dropped 4 bases, with 8 bases sitting between them. The CDR3 nucleotides are TGTGCCAGCAGCCCAGACCCCTATGGCTACACCTTC. Translating gives CASSPDPYGYTF.

This chain uses TRBV5-1 with TRBJ1-4; D remains unclear. Trimming stripped 3 bases from V and 0 bases from J, with 9 bases between. Germline V lookup: CDR1 SGHRS, CDR2 YFSETQ. The CDR3 covers 15 residues. CDR3 DNA sequence: TGCGCCAGCAGCTCCGGGAGGACAACTAATGAAAAACTGTTTTTT. Protein sequence: CASSSGRTTNEKLFF.